Each of the 21 T cell receptor beta chains below was sequenced from the same sample in a study of blood T cell repertoires in COVID-19. Profiled with immunoSEQ multiplex PCR; TCRdb holds only in-frame clones, not every one. The data hold about 100,000 clones, with around four fifths observed a single time. Sequenced sample: peripheral blood. These receptors all stem from a man between 70 and 80 years old with active or convalescent COVID-19.

This clone was seen repeatedly, ten times or more. The genes are TRBV6-2 or TRBV6-3 and TRBJ2-5; 8 bases are a match to TRBD2. V was pared by 2 bases and J by 3 bases, with 11 bases of the junction left unmatched. CDR1 MNHEY and CDR2 SVGEGT come from the germline V gene. The CDR3 is 17 residues long. The CDR3: CASSYPIRGGPKETQYF. In nucleotides, the CDR3 is TGTGCCAGCAGTTACCCGATTCGCGGGGGGCCAAAAGAGACCCAGTACTTC.

The gene calls are TRBV7-2 and TRBJ2-2; 8 bases match TRBD1. The J segment lost 3 bases and the V segment lost 1 base, leaving 1 base of the junction unmatched. Germline V gives CDR1 SGHTA, CDR2 FQGNSA. CDR3 length: 15 amino acids. CDR3 sequence: CASSLGTGYTGELFF. The CDR3 region has the DNA TGTGCCAGCAGCTTAGGGACAGGGTACACCGGGGAGCTGTTTTTT.

CDR3 in DNA: TGTGCCAGTAGTAATAGCGTGTCCTACAATGAGCAGTTCTTC. It translates to CASSNSVSYNEQFF. The genes are TRBV19 and TRBJ2-1, with a weak D call TRBD2 (5 bases). Trimming pared 4 bases from V and 1 base from J, leaving 8 bases between. This CDR3 has 14 residues. Germline V gives CDR1 LNHDA, CDR2 SQIVND (reference sequence).

This clone was counted a single time. V and J are TRBV5-1 and TRBJ1-2; TRBD1 aligns across 11 bases. CDR3 size: 14 residues. J gave up 4 bases and V 2 bases, and 1 base lay outside the gene matches. Germline V lookup: CDR1 SGHRS, CDR2 YFSETQ. The CDR3 bases are TGCGCCAGCAGCTTTGGGACAGGGGGCTATGGCTACACCTTC. It specifies CASSFGTGGYGYTF. The whole variable domain, remainder taken from reference TRBV5-1 and TRBJ1-2, is KAGVTQTPRYLIKTRGQQVTLSCSPISGHRSVSWYQQTPGQGLQFLFEYFSETQRNKGNFPGRFSGRQFSNSRSEMNVSTLELGDSALYLCASSFGTGGYGYTFGSGTRLTVV.

The chain couples TRBV24-1 to TRBJ2-5; TRBD2 is a possible D gene (7 bases). V shed 3 bases and J shed 4 bases, with 14 bases lying between them. Germline CDR1 is KGHDR and CDR2 is SFDVKD. The CDR3 is made up of 15 amino acids. The CDR3 DNA sequence: TGTGCCACCAGTGATATAAGGGGGGGCCGAGAGACCCAGTACTTC. Translation: CATSDIRGGRETQYF.

The chain has TRBV19 and TRBJ2-1, with 11 bases that match TRBD2. The germline gives CDR1 LNHDA, CDR2 SQIVND (reference sequence). The V and J ends lost 5 bases and 4 bases, in that order; junction bases with no gene match: 4. CDR3 length: 15 residues. CDR3 sequence (DNA): TGTGCCAGTAGTGTCCGACTAGCGGGGTACAATGAGCAGTTCTTC. Translating gives CASSVRLAGYNEQFF.

The rearrangement joins TRBV4-3 to TRBJ2-6, with D uncertain. Trimming stripped 0 bases from V and 0 bases from J, with 12 bases between. Looked up from germline, CDR1 is LGHNA and CDR2 is YSLEER. The CDR3 has 18 amino acids. The CDR3 region is CASSQDEPESSGANVLTF. The CDR3 DNA follows: TGCGCCAGCAGCCAAGATGAGCCCGAAAGCTCTGGGGCCAACGTCCTGACTTTC.

This clone was recorded once. The chain has TRBV29-1 and TRBJ2-5; the D gene is possibly TRBD1 (6 bases). V was shortened by 4 bases and J by 3 bases, with 12 bases between the two germline ends. The CDR3 spans 13 residues. In germline, CDR1 is SQVTM, CDR2 ANQGSEA. The CDR3 bases are TGCAGCGTTGGATACAGGGCGGAAGAGACCCAGTACTTC. Translating gives CSVGYRAEETQYF.

This clone was observed a few times. The chain joins TRBV7-8 to TRBJ1-1, with 7 bases that match TRBD1. V lost 5 bases, J lost 4 bases, and 7 bases stayed unmatched. The CDR3 is 14 residues long. CDR1 and CDR2 (germline): SGHVS, FQNEAQ. The DNA for the CDR3 is TGTGCCAGCAGCCCAGACAGGGTCAGCACTGAAGCTTTCTTT. It encodes CASSPDRVSTEAFF.

CDR3 DNA sequence: TGTGCCTGGAGCGCTTTACTGAATGCGGCTGAAGCTTTCTTT. Translation gives CAWSALLNAAEAFF. The chain carries TRBV30 and TRBJ1-1; D remains unclear. Trimming shortened V by 3 bases and J by 6 bases, and 17 bases separated the two germline ends. The CDR3 is 14 residues long. Germline CDR1 is GTSNPN and CDR2 is SVGIG (reference sequence).

The chain carries TRBV5-5 and TRBJ2-7; 8 positions match TRBD1. V shed 4 bases, J shed 3 bases, and the junction held 9 bases outside the gene matches. The CDR3 length is 15 residues. Germline CDR1 SGHKS, CDR2 YYEKEE (reference sequence). This chain's CDR3 is CASSMLDRGDYEQYF. The DNA for the CDR3 is TGTGCCAGCAGCATGCTCGACAGGGGAGACTACGAGCAGTACTTC.

The chain uses TRBV7-2 and TRBJ2-1; D remains unclear. Germline V gene lookup returns CDR1 SGHTA and CDR2 FQGNSA. Trimming stripped 7 bases from V and 5 bases from J, with 15 bases between. CDR3 size: 14 residues. CDR3 sequence (DNA): TGTGCCAGCAACGCCCGAGTATACGACAATGAGCAGTTCTTC. Translating gives CASNARVYDNEQFF. The entire variable domain, with the rest obtained from reference TRBV7-2 and TRBJ2-1, is as follows: GAGVSQSPSNKVTEKGKDVELRCDPISGHTALYWYRQSLGQGLEFLIYFQGNSAPDKSGLPSDRFSAERTGGSVSTLTIQRTQQEDSAVYLCASNARVYDNEQFFGPGTRLTVL.

The chain is built from TRBV7-9 and TRBJ1-1, with D possibly being TRBD1 (6 bases). The CDR3 sequence is 14 residues long. Per germline, CDR1 SEHNR and CDR2 FQNEAQ (reference sequence). Trimming stripped 3 bases from V and 5 bases from J, with 13 bases between. This chain's CDR3 is CASSFREGVTEAFF. DNA of the CDR3: TGTGCCAGCAGCTTCAGGGAGGGGGTGACTGAAGCTTTCTTT. The full variable domain, in which reference TRBV7-9 and TRBJ1-1 provide the parts outside the CDR3, is DTGVSQNPRHKITKRGQNVTFRCDPISEHNRLYWYRQTLGQGPEFLTYFQNEAQLEKSRLLSDRFSAERPKGSFSTLEIQRTEQGDSAMYLCASSFREGVTEAFFGQGTRLTVV.

The V gene is TRBV7-8, the J gene TRBJ2-7, with a possible D match to TRBD2 (7 bases). The CDR3 consists of 16 residues. Germline V gene sequence: CDR1 SGHVS, CDR2 FQNEAQ. Trimming removed 2 bases from V and 5 bases from J, with 19 bases in between. The CDR3 DNA sequence: TGTGCCAGCAGCTTACCCCGAGGAGTCGGGGGGCACGAGCAGTACTTC. This translates into CASSLPRGVGGHEQYF.

The rearrangement links TRBV2 to TRBJ2-5, with D perhaps matching TRBD2 (6 bases). The V gene's germline CDR1 is SNHLY and CDR2 FYNNEI. CDR3 length: 15 residues. V was shortened by 4 bases and J by 7 bases, with 19 bases between the two germline ends. Here the CDR3 reads CASSGGGEARGTQYF. The CDR3 bases are TGTGCCAGCAGTGGAGGCGGGGAGGCTCGAGGGACCCAGTACTTC.

This clone was recorded only once. The V call is TRBV4-3, the J call TRBJ2-7, with 7 bases fitting TRBD2. From germline, CDR1 is LGHNA and CDR2 YSLEER. The CDR3 consists of 14 residues. V was clipped by 3 bases and J by 3 bases; unmatched bases: 5. CDR3 DNA sequence: TGCGCCAGCAGCCATGCTAGCGGATACTACGAGCAGTACTTC. Translation: CASSHASGYYEQYF.

The chain carries TRBV7-9 and TRBJ2-1, with TRBD1 matching over 9 bases. Germline CDR1 reads SEHNR; CDR2 reads FQNEAQ (reference sequence). This CDR3 comprises 17 residues. The V gene end was trimmed by 0 bases and the J gene end by 6 bases; junction bases not matched to a gene: 9. The CDR3 sequence: CASSLAGTGPTSNEQFF. Here the CDR3 DNA reads TGTGCCAGCAGCTTAGCGGGGACAGGGCCGACGAGCAATGAGCAGTTCTTC.

The J gene is TRBJ1-3, the V gene TRBV7-2; the D gene is possibly TRBD1 (5 bases). In germline, CDR1 is SGHTA, CDR2 FQGNSA. V lost 1 base and J lost 1, with 11 bases in between. The CDR3 totals 16 residues. CDR3 sequence: CASSLDPTGSGNTIYF. For the CDR3, the DNA is TGTGCCAGCAGCTTAGACCCTACAGGTTCTGGAAACACCATATATTTT.

The J gene is TRBJ2-3, the V gene TRBV7-2, with D maybe TRBD2 (6 bases). CDR1 is SGHTA, CDR2 FQGNSA, per germline. The V end was cut by 3 bases, the J end by 1 base, with 11 bases between. The CDR3 is made up of 15 amino acids. As DNA, the CDR3 is TGTGCCAGCAGCTTTACTAGCCGAGGCACAGATACGCAGTATTTT. It codes for CASSFTSRGTDTQYF.

This sequence joins TRBV11-3 and TRBJ1-1; D not certain. Germline V gene lookup returns CDR1 SGHNT and CDR2 YENEEA. The V gene lost 1 base and the J gene lost 4 bases, with 10 bases spanning the gap. The CDR3 is 14 residues long. The CDR3 sequence is CASSLGSGVTEAFF. CDR3 coding DNA: TGTGCCAGCAGCTTAGGTAGCGGGGTCACTGAAGCTTTCTTT.

V is TRBV19 and J is TRBJ2-1; D remains ambiguous. The germline gives CDR1 LNHDA, CDR2 SQIVND (reference sequence). Trimming removed 2 bases from V and 0 bases from J, with 8 bases in between. The CDR3 extends over 15 amino acids. The CDR3 spells CASSITVASYNEQFF. CDR3 nucleotide sequence: TGTGCCAGTAGTATAACAGTTGCCTCCTACAATGAGCAGTTCTTC.